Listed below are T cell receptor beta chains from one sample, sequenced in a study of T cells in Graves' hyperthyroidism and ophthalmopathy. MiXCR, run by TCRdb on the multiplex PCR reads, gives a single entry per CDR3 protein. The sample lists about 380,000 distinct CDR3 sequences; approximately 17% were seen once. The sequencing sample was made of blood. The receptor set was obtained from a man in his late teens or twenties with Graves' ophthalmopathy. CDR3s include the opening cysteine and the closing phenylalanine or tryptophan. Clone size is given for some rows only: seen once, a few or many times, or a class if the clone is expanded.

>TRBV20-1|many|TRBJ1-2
CSALSPGQGDYGYTF
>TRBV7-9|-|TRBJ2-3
CASSSTNEEDTQYF
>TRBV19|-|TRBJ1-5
CASSSEVNQPQHF
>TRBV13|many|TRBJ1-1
CASSRGTEREAFF
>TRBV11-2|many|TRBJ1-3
CASSSPGGIGGNTIYF
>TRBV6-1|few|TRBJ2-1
CASSKGIGTGGNEQFF
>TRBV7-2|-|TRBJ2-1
CASSHRRGGVNEQFF
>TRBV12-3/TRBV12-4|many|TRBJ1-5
CASSFWGGGGNQPQHF
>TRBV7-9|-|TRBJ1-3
CASSFGLLSGNTIYF
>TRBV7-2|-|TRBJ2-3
CACTGGGTDTQYF
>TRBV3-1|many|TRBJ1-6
CASSQVEVNSPLHF
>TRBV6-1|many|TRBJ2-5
CASDASRDSTQETQYF
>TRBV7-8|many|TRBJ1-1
CATSLQSIMNTEAFF
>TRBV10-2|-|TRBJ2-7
CASSEAVQGEQYF
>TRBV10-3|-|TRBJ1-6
CAISEETIRGLHF
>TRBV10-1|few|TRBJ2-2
CASSRKGGLRSTNTGELFF
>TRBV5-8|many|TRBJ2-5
CASRPWTGEETQYF
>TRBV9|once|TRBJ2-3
CASSVTLAGYTDTQYF
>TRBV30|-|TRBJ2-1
CAWRATSGRTNEQFF
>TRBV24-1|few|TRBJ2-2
CATSDSFPGQGITGELLF
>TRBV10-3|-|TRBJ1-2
CAIRKTGDNYGYTF
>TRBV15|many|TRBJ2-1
CATSRESSGGGGEQFF
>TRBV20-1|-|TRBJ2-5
CSASRTLYQETQYF
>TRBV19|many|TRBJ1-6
CASSTFGYFTRSPLHF
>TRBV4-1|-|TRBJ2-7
CASSPRERYEQYF